This T cell receptor (beta chain) was captured in a study of monozygotic twins with cystic fibrosis. Details on this clone: This specimen includes other DNA sequences encoding the same CDR3.

V was pared by 0 bases and J by 0 bases, with 9 bases between. Germline V lookup: CDR1 SGHNT, CDR2 YYREEE (reference sequence). The CDR3 is 15 residues long. Some clones are missing from TCRdb's copy, which holds only in-frame ones; the method was immunoSEQ multiplex PCR. The sample records some 33,000 clones, about 93% being singletons. The J gene is TRBJ1-1, the V gene TRBV5-4; D is ambiguous. This TCR derives from a boy aged 2 to 10 with cystic fibrosis. Sequenced input: blood. CDR3 protein: CASSLESGMNTEAFF. The CDR3 bases are TGTGCCAGCAGCTTGGAGAGCGGGATGAACACTGAAGCTTTCTTT. The complete variable domain, with remaining parts taken from reference TRBV5-4 and TRBJ1-1, reads ETGVTQSPTHLIKTRGQQVTLRCSSQSGHNTVSWYQQALGQGPQFIFQYYREEENGRGNFPPRFSGLQFPNYSSELNVNALELDDSALYLCASSLESGMNTEAFFGQGTRLTVV.